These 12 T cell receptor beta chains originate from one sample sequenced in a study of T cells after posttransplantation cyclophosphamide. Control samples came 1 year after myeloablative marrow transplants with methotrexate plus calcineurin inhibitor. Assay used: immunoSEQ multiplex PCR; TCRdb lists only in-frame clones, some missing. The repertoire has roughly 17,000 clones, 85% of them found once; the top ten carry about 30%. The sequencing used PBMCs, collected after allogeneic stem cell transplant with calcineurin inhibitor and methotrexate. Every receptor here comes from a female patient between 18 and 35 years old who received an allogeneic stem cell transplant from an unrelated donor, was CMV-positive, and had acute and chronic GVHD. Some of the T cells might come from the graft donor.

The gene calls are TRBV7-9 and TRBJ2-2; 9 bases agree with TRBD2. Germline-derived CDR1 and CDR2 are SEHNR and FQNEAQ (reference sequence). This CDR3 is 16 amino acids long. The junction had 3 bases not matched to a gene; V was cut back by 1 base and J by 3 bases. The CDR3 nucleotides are TGTGCCAGCAGCTTAGGAGGCGGGAGGGACACCGGGGAGCTGTTTTTT. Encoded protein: CASSLGGGRDTGELFF.

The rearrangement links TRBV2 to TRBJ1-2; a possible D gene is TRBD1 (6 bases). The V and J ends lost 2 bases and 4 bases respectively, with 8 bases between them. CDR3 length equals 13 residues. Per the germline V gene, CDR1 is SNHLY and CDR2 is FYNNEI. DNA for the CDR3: TGTGCCAGCAGTGAAACACAGGGCTATGGCTACACCTTC. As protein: CASSETQGYGYTF.

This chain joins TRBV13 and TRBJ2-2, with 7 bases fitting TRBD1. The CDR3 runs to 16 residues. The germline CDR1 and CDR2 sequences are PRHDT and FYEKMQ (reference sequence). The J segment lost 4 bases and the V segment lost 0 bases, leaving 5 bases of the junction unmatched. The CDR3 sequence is CASSLGPGGSTGELFF. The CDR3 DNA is TGTGCCAGCAGCTTAGGCCCAGGGGGTTCCACCGGGGAGCTGTTTTTT. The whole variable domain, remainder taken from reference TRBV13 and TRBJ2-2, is AAGVIQSPRHLIKEKRETATLKCYPIPRHDTVYWYQQGPGQDPQFLISFYEKMQSDKGSIPDRFSAQQFSDYHSELNMSSLELGDSALYFCASSLGPGGSTGELFFGEGSRLTVL.

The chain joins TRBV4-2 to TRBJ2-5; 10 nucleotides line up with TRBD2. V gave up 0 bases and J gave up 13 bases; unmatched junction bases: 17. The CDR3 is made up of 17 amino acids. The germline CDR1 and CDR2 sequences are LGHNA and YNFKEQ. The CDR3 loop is CASSQEGGGTSGILWYF. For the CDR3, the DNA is TGTGCCAGCAGCCAAGAAGGCGGGGGTACTAGCGGGATCTTGTGGTACTTC.

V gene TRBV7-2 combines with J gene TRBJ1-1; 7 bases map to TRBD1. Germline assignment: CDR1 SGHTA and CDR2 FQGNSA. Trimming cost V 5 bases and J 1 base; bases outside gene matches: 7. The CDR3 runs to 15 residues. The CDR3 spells CASSGEAGGNTEAFF. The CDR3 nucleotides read TGTGCCAGCAGCGGAGAAGCAGGGGGGAACACTGAAGCTTTCTTT.

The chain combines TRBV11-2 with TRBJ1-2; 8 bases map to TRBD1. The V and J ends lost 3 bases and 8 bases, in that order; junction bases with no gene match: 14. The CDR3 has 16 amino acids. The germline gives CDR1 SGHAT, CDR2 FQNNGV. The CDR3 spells CASSFFSRGRAQGYTF. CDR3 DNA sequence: TGTGCCAGCAGCTTCTTTTCCAGGGGGCGCGCCCAAGGCTACACCTTC.

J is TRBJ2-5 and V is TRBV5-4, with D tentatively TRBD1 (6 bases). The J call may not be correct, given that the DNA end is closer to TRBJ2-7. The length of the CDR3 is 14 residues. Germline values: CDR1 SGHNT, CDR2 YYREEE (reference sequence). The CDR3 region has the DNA TGTGCCAGCAGCTTACAGGGTCTACCGAACGAGCAGTACTTC. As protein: CASSLQGLPNEQYF.

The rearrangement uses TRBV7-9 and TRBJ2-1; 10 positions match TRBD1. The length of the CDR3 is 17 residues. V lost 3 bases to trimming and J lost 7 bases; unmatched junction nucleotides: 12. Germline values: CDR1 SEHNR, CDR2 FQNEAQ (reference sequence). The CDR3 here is CASSLPTGTGDWNEQFF. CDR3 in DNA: TGTGCCAGCAGCTTGCCCACCGGGACAGGGGACTGGAATGAGCAGTTCTTC.

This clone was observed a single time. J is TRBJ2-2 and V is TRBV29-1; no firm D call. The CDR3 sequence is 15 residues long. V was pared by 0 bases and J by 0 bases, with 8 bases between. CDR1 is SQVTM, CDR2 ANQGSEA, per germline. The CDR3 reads CSVEDPSTNTGELFF. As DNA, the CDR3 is TGCAGCGTTGAAGATCCCAGTACGAACACCGGGGAGCTGTTTTTT.

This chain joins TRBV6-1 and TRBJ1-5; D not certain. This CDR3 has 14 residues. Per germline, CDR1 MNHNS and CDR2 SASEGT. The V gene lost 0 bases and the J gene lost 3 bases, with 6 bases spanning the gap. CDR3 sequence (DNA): TGTGCCAGCAGTGAAGCGCCTAACAATCAGCCCCAGCATTTT. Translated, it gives CASSEAPNNQPQHF.

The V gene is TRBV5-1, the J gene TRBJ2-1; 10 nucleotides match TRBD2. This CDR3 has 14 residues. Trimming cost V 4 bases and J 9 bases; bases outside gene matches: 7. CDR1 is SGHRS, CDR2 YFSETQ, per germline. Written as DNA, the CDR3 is TGCGCCAGCAGCGCAGGACTAGCGGAAAGTGAGCAGTTCTTC. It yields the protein CASSAGLAESEQFF.

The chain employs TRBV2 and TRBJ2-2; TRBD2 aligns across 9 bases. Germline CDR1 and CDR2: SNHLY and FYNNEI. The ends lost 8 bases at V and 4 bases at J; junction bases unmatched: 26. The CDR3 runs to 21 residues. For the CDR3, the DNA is TGTGCCAGCTGTTCCTTCTATGGGGAGACTAGCGGAGCGGCGCGCACCGGGGAGCTGTTTTTT. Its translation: CASCSFYGETSGAARTGELFF.